A selection of T cell receptor beta chains follows, all from one sample in a study of monozygotic twins with inflammatory bowel disease. Following a re-call of the 5' RACE reads, TCRdb has one entry per CDR3 protein and lacks DNA. The ten top clones account for approximately 1.5%, within a sample of over 200,000 distinct CDR3 sequences. Sequenced input: blood. The receptor set was obtained from a human donor with ulcerative colitis or Crohn's disease, or a healthy co-twin of an affected twin (not recorded which). CDR3s include the opening cysteine and the closing phenylalanine or tryptophan.

CDR3,J,V
CASSHRGSRETQYF,TRBJ2-5,TRBV6-1
CASSWGEGQPQHF,TRBJ1-5,TRBV5-1
CASSDRVNEQFF,TRBJ2-1,TRBV2
CASSDDKRNNEQFF,TRBJ2-1,TRBV25-1
CASSFSGPPLKYEQYF,TRBJ2-7,TRBV12-3/TRBV12-4
CASSLDGSREEKLFF,TRBJ1-4,TRBV5-1
CASSLIGGTATPSSYNEQFF,TRBJ2-1,TRBV4-2
CASSSRQGSEAFF,TRBJ1-1,TRBV12-3/TRBV12-4
CASSTSGGRYNEQFF,TRBJ2-1,TRBV19
CASSYGGGAIGELFF,TRBJ2-2,TRBV6-5
CASSSDLQETQYF,TRBJ2-5,TRBV12-3/TRBV12-4
CSAGGNGNQPQHF,TRBJ1-5,TRBV20-1
CATSRDRGSFDGYTF,TRBJ1-2,TRBV15
CASSLGGLSYEQYF,TRBJ2-7,TRBV5-1
CASRLLAGARDTQYF,TRBJ2-3,TRBV5-1
CASSRKGFGTSGGYEQYF,TRBJ2-7,TRBV3-1
CASSEFPVNYGYTF,TRBJ1-2,TRBV25-1
CASSPFAGGHTDTQYF,TRBJ2-3,TRBV27
CATSRDREIGGYTF,TRBJ1-2,TRBV15
CASSVGQGIDTQYF,TRBJ2-3,TRBV9
CASSVATVLDGGETQYF,TRBJ2-5,TRBV9
CASSPGQRYNEQFF,TRBJ2-1,TRBV5-1
CASSLVGNNEQFF,TRBJ2-1,TRBV12-3/TRBV12-4
CAINHRVSNYGYTF,TRBJ1-2,TRBV12-3/TRBV12-4
CASRPPGTDTQYF,TRBJ2-3,TRBV12-3/TRBV12-4
CASSPLPGQQMNTEAFF,TRBJ1-1,TRBV4-1
CASSLDLYEQYF,TRBJ2-7,TRBV5-5
CALCTHRPSLLNTEAFF,TRBJ1-1,TRBV7-9
CASSLTRPNTQYF,TRBJ2-3,TRBV5-1
CASSLGDREDNQPQHF,TRBJ1-5,TRBV5-1
CASSPRDGHSKEQYF,TRBJ2-7,TRBV12-3/TRBV12-4
CASSLLRGDTEAFF,TRBJ1-1,TRBV5-1
CAVLTGANVLTF,TRBJ2-6,TRBV10-3
CGARGVRRNTEAFF,TRBJ1-1,TRBV20-1
CASSPWDRRTEAFF,TRBJ1-1,TRBV5-6
CASSLTRREQYF,TRBJ2-7,TRBV7-2
CASSPLVVSGANVLTF,TRBJ2-6,TRBV18
CASSRTVDPKLSGNTIYF,TRBJ1-3,TRBV3-1
CASSPDDGQGGYTF,TRBJ1-2,TRBV5-6
CASSELGQPNTGELFF,TRBJ2-2,TRBV25-1
CASSLDETSWNTQYF,TRBJ2-3,TRBV5-1
CASSPTGRPQYF,TRBJ2-3,TRBV28
CASSRTAYNSPLHF,TRBJ1-6,TRBV11-2